These T cell receptor beta chains were read from a single sample in a study of blood T cell repertoires in COVID-19. The repertoire was sequenced with immunoSEQ multiplex PCR; TCRdb's copy has only in-frame clones and lacks some. The sample lists about 26,000 clones, under 90% occurring once. Sequencing was done on a sample of peripheral blood. The source of these receptors is a human donor in a cohort sampled during active COVID-19. The CDR3 runs from the conserved cysteine through the conserved F or W. D genes are given only for firm matches. Size values are once, few and many counts, or a class for expanded clones, and some rows have none.

cdr3_aa cdr3_nt clone_size d_call j_call v_call
CATSDLAGSLSEQFF TGTGCCACCAGTGATCTAGCGGGATCCCTCAGTGAGCAGTTCTTC NA TRBD2 TRBJ2-1 TRBV24-1
CASGLDQPQHF TGTGCTAGTGGTCTCGATCAGCCCCAGCATTTT few NA TRBJ1-5 TRBV12-5
CASSPTGDRGIEQYF TGTGCCAGCAGCCCAACGGGGGACAGGGGCATCGAGCAGTACTTC NA TRBD1 TRBJ2-7 TRBV5-6
CASSRPRNEQFF TGTGCCAGCAGTCGCCCCAGGAATGAGCAGTTCTTC once NA TRBJ2-1 TRBV6-2/TRBV6-3
CASSDGSSYEQYF TGCGCCAGCAGTGATGGTAGCTCCTACGAGCAGTACTTC few NA TRBJ2-7 TRBV10-1
CASSFHDSYGYTF TGTGCCAGCAGTTTTCACGACAGCTATGGCTACACCTTC few NA TRBJ1-2 TRBV27
CASSEVSTDTQYF TGCGCCAGCAGCGAGGTGTCTACAGATACGCAGTATTTT NA NA TRBJ2-3 TRBV5-1
CASSLGGSDLWEQYF TGTGCCAGCAGCTTAGGGGGCTCCGACCTCTGGGAGCAGTACTTC NA TRBD1 TRBJ2-7 TRBV5-5
CATSDLNSANYNEQFF TGTGCCACCAGTGATTTAAATAGCGCCAACTACAATGAGCAGTTCTTC NA NA TRBJ2-1 TRBV24-1
CASSMTGSGANVLTF TGCGCCAGCAGCATGACAGGGTCTGGGGCCAACGTCCTGACTTTC NA TRBD1 TRBJ2-6 TRBV5-1
CSVNPGGFYNEQFF TGCAGCGTAAATCCAGGGGGCTTCTACAATGAGCAGTTCTTC NA TRBD1 TRBJ2-1 TRBV29-1
CASSQDVGTSVGELFF TGTGCCAGCAGTCAGGACGTGGGGACTAGCGTAGGGGAGCTGTTTTTT NA TRBD2 TRBJ2-2 TRBV2
CASRRSVVGNEKLFF TGTGCCAGCAGGCGGAGTGTGGTGGGTAATGAAAAACTGTTTTTT NA NA TRBJ1-4 TRBV2
CASSKQGAGELFF TGTGCCAGCTCGAAGCAAGGGGCCGGGGAGCTGTTTTTT NA NA TRBJ2-2 TRBV18
CASSLARLNYEQYF TGTGCCAGCAGCTTAGCCAGACTCAACTACGAGCAGTACTTC NA NA TRBJ2-7 TRBV7-2
CASSQDLGLPGGYTF TGCGCCAGCAGCCAAGACTTGGGGCTCCCTGGTGGCTACACCTTC NA NA TRBJ1-2 TRBV4-3
CASSYYPRTQGGGNTIYF TGTGCCAGCAGCTACTACCCCCGGACTCAAGGGGGTGGAAACACCATATATTTT once NA TRBJ1-3 TRBV5-4
CASKASGGAGETQYF TGTGCCAGTAAGGCTAGCGGGGGGGCGGGAGAGACCCAGTACTTC NA TRBD2 TRBJ2-5 TRBV19
CASSQGTSGTDTQYF TGTGCCAGCAGTCAAGGGACTAGCGGGACAGATACGCAGTATTTT NA TRBD2 TRBJ2-3 TRBV11-3
CASSHNQETQYF TGTGCCAGCAGCCATAATCAGGAGACCCAGTACTTC NA NA TRBJ2-5 TRBV7-8
CASSKNPGTGGYEQYF TGTGCCAGCTCGAAAAACCCCGGGACAGGGGGCTACGAGCAGTACTTC NA TRBD1 TRBJ2-7 TRBV18
CASSYFRTALNTEAFF TGTGCCAGCAGTTATTTCCGGACAGCCTTGAACACTGAAGCTTTCTTT once NA TRBJ1-1 TRBV6-9